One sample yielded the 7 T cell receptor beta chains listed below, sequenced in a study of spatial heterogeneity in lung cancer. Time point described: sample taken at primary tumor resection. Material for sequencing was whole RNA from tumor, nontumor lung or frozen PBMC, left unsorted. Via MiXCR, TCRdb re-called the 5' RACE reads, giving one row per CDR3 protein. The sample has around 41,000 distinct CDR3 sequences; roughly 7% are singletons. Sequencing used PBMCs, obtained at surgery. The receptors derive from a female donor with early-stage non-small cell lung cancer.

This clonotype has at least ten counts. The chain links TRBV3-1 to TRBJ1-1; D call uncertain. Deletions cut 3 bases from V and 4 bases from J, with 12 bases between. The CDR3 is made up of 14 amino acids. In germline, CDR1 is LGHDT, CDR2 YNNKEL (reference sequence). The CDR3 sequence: CASSQPGVGTEAFF. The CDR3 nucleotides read TGTGCCAGCAGCCAGCCGGGAGTGGGCACTGAAGCTTTCTTT.

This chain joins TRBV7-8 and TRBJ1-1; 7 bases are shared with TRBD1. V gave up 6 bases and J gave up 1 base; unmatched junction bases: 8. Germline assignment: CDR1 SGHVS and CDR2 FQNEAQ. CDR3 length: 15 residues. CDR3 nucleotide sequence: TGTGCCAGCAGGTACCCCGGGACAGAGAACACTGAAGCTTTCTTT. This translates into CASRYPGTENTEAFF.

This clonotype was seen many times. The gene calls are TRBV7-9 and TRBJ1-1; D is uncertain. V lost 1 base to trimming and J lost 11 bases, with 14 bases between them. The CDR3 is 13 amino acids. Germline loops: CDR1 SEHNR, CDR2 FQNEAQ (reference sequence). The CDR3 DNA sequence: TGTGCCAGCAGCTTAGACGAGGGAAGGGTTGCTTTCTTT. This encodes CASSLDEGRVAFF.

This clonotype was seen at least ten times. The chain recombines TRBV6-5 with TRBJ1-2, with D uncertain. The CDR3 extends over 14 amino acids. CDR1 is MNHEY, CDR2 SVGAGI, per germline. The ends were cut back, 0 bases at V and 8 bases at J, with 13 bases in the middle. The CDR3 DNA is TGTGCCAGCAGTTACTCGAATCTGGGTTGGGGCTACACCTTC. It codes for CASSYSNLGWGYTF.

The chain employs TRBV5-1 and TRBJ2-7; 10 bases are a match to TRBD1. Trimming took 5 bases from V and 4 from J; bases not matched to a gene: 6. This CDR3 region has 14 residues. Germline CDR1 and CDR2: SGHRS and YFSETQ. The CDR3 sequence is CASRPAGQGYEQYF. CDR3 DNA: TGCGCCAGCAGACCAGCGGGACAGGGGTACGAGCAGTACTTC.

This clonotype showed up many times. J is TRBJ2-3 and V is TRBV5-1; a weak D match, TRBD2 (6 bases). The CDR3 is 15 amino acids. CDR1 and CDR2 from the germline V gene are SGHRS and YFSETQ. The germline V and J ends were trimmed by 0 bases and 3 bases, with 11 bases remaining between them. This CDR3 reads CASSLVAAGTDTQYF. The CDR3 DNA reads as TGCGCCAGCAGCTTGGTGGCCGCGGGAACAGATACGCAGTATTTT.

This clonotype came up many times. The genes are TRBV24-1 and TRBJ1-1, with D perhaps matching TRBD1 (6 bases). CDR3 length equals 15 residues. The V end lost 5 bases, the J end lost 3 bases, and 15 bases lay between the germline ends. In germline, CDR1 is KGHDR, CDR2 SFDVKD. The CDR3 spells CATSGAGAADTEAFF. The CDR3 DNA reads TGTGCCACCAGTGGGGCAGGGGCAGCCGACACTGAAGCTTTCTTT.